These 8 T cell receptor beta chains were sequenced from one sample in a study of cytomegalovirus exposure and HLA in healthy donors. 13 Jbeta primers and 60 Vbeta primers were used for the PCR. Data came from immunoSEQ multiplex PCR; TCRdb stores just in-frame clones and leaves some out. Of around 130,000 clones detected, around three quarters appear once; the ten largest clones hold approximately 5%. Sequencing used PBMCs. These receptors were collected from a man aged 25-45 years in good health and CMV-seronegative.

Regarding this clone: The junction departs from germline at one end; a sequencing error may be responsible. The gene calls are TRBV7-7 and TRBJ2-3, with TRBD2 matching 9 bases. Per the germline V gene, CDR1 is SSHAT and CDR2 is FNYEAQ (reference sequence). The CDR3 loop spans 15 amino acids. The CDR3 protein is CASSLGTSFTDTQYF. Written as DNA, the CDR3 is TGTGCTAGCAGCTTAGGGACTAGCTTCACAGATACGCAGTATTTT.

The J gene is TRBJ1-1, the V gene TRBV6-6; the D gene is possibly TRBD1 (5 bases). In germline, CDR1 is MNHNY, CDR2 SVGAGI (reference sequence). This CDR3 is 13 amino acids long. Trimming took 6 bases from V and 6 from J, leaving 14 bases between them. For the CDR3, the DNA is TGTGCCAGCAGAACCAGGGAAGGCGCTGAAGCTTTCTTT. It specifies CASRTREGAEAFF.

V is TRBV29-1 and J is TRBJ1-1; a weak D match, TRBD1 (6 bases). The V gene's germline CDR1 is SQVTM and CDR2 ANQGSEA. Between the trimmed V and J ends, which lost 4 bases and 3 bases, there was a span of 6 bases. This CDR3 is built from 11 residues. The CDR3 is CSVAGDTEAFF. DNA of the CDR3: TGCAGCGTTGCAGGGGACACTGAAGCTTTCTTT.

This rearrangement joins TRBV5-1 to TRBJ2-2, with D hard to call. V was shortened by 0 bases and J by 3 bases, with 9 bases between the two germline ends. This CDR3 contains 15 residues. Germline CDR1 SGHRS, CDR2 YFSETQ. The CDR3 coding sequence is TGCGCCAGCAGCTTGGGTTCGAGTTACACCGGGGAGCTGTTTTTT. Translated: CASSLGSSYTGELFF. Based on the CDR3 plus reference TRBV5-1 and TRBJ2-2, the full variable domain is KAGVTQTPRYLIKTRGQQVTLSCSPISGHRSVSWYQQTPGQGLQFLFEYFSETQRNKGNFPGRFSGRQFSNSRSEMNVSTLELGDSALYLCASSLGSSYTGELFFGEGSRLTVL.

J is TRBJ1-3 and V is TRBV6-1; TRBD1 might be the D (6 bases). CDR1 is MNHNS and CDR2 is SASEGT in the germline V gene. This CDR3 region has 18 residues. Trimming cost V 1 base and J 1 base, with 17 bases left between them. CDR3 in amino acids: CASSEGRNRQASGNTIYF. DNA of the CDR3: TGTGCCAGCAGTGAAGGTAGAAACAGACAGGCTTCTGGAAACACCATATATTTT.

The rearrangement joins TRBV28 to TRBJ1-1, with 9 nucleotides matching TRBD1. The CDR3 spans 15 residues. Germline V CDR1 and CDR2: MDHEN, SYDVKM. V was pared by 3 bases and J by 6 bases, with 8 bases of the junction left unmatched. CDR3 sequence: CASSLGTGWGAEAFF. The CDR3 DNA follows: TGTGCCAGCAGTTTGGGGACAGGGTGGGGGGCTGAAGCTTTCTTT.

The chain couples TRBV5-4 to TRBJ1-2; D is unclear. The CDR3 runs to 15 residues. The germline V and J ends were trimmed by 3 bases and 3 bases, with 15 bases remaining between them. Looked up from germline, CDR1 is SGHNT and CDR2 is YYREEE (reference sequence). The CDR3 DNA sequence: TGTGCCAGCAGCTCCCAGGCGACCGGGGACTATGGCTACACCTTC. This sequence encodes CASSSQATGDYGYTF.

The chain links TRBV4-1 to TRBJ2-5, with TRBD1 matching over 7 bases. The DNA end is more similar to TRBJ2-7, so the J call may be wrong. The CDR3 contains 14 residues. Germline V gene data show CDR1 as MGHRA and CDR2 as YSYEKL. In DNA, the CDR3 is TGCGCCAGCAGCCAAGTGACAGGGTCCTACGAGCAGTACTTC. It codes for CASSQVTGSYEQYF.